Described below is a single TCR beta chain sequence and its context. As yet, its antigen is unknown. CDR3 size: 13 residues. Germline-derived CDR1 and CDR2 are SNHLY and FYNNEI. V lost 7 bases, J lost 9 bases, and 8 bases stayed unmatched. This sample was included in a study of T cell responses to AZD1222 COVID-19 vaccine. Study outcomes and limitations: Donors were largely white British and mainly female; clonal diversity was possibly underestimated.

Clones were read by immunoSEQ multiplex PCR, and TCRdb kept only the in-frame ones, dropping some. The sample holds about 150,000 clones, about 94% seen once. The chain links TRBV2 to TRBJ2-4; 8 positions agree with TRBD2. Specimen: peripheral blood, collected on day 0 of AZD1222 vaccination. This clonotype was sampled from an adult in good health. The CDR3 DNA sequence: TGTGCCAGCACCGAGCGGGGGAGGGGCATTCAGTACTTC. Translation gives CASTERGRGIQYF. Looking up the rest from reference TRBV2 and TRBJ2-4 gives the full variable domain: EPEVTQTPSHQVTQMGQEVILRCVPISNHLYFYWYRQILGQKVEFLVSFYNNEISEKSEIFDDQFSVERPDGSNFTLKIRSTKLEDSAMYFCASTERGRGIQYFGAGTRLSVL.